Below, 30 T cell receptor beta chains from the same sample are listed, as sequenced in a study of shared clonotypes between healthy human individuals. Data came from immunoSEQ multiplex PCR; TCRdb stores just in-frame clones and leaves some out. The sample has about 2.4 million clones, approximately 94% seen once. Sequencing used naive CD4+ T cells from PBMCs. Subset meaning: CD45RA+ positively selected. These receptors came from a man younger than 35 in good health. Some clones in this sample may be carry-over from other donors' samples.

This sequence joins TRBV9 and TRBJ2-1; TRBD1 might be the D (5 bases). Germline lookup yields CDR1 SGDLS and CDR2 YYNGEE. The CDR3 covers 17 residues. Trimming shortened V by 0 bases and J by 2 bases, and 15 bases separated the two germline ends. The CDR3 DNA reads TGTGCCAGCAGCGTAGCCAGGGCCCTTGGGACCTACAATGAGCAGTTCTTC. This codes for CASSVARALGTYNEQFF.

V and J are TRBV7-9 and TRBJ1-1, with TRBD1 matching over 8 bases. Unmatched junction bases numbered 13, after V lost 7 bases and J lost 9 bases. Germline V gene sequence: CDR1 SEHNR, CDR2 FQNEAQ (reference sequence). This CDR3 has 14 residues. CDR3 amino acids: CASNRLNRTGKAFF. In nucleotides, the CDR3 is TGTGCCAGCAATAGGTTAAACCGGACAGGGAAAGCTTTCTTT.

The J gene is TRBJ2-2, the V gene TRBV5-6; D remains ambiguous. Trimming stripped 1 base from V and 1 base from J, with 8 bases between. This CDR3 is 15 amino acids long. The V gene's germline CDR1 is SGHDT and CDR2 YYEEEE. The CDR3 is CASSLYSGNTGELFF. The DNA for the CDR3 is TGTGCCAGCAGCTTGTATTCAGGGAACACCGGGGAGCTGTTTTTT.

This clone was seen only once. The gene calls are TRBV28 and TRBJ2-5; D may be TRBD1 (6 bases). Trimming took 10 bases from V and 2 from J, leaving 20 bases between them. CDR3 length: 15 amino acids. From germline, CDR1 is MDHEN and CDR2 SYDVKM. As DNA, the CDR3 is TGTGCCACCCAGTGGATGGGGGCTAAGCAAGAGACCCAGTACTTC. Its protein product is CATQWMGAKQETQYF.

The rearrangement joins TRBV11-2 to TRBJ2-3, with D uncertain. The germline V and J ends were trimmed by 7 bases and 0 bases, with 8 bases remaining between them. The CDR3 extends over 13 amino acids. In germline, CDR1 is SGHAT, CDR2 FQNNGV. The CDR3 reads CASIPTSTDTQYF. CDR3 sequence (DNA): TGTGCCAGCATCCCCACTAGCACAGATACGCAGTATTTT.

The chain has TRBV29-1 and TRBJ2-1; D perhaps matches TRBD2 (6 bases). The germline V gene encodes CDR1 SQVTM and CDR2 ANQGSEA. Trimming stripped 4 bases from V and 0 bases from J, with 19 bases between. The CDR3 runs to 17 residues. CDR3 in DNA: TGCAGCGTTGCCCGGGGCACGGGAGCGCTCTCCTACAATGAGCAGTTCTTC. It is translated as CSVARGTGALSYNEQFF.

This chain connects TRBV6-5 to TRBJ2-3, with TRBD2 matching 7 bases. Per the germline V gene, CDR1 is MNHEY and CDR2 is SVGAGI. The CDR3 length is 15 residues. The trim removed 4 bases at V and 1 base at J, leaving 5 bases unmatched. The CDR3 sequence is CASSSRGVGTDTQYF. In nucleotides, the CDR3 is TGTGCCAGCAGTTCCCGGGGGGTGGGCACAGATACGCAGTATTTT.

Comment on this clone: Other nucleotide sequences from this sample produce the same CDR3. V gene TRBV25-1 combines with J gene TRBJ2-2; the match to TRBD1 covers 7 bases. The germline CDR1 and CDR2 sequences are MGHDK and SYGVNS. J gave up 1 base and V 4 bases, and 3 bases lay outside the gene matches. The CDR3 is made up of 15 amino acids. The CDR3 DNA sequence: TGTGCCAGCAGTGTTCCAGGGGGGAACACCGGGGAGCTGTTTTTT. This translates into CASSVPGGNTGELFF.

This sequence joins TRBV4-2 and TRBJ1-1; D may be TRBD1 (6 bases). The CDR3 loop spans 17 amino acids. From germline, CDR1 is LGHNA and CDR2 YNFKEQ. V was trimmed by 3 bases and J by 0 bases, leaving 17 bases between them. The CDR3: CASSHPPRGRVNTEAFF. The CDR3 DNA is TGTGCCAGCAGCCACCCTCCAAGGGGGAGAGTGAACACTGAAGCTTTCTTT.

V and J are TRBV5-1 and TRBJ2-5; a weak D match, TRBD1 (6 bases). The CDR3 spans 14 residues. Germline V gene sequence: CDR1 SGHRS, CDR2 YFSETQ. Deletions cut 0 bases from V and 2 bases from J, with 8 bases between. CDR3 sequence reads: CASSLEDRQETQYF. The DNA of the CDR3 is TGCGCCAGCAGCTTGGAGGACAGACAAGAGACCCAGTACTTC.

The J gene is TRBJ2-2, the V gene TRBV21-1; TRBD1, the table's D call, was not compared with the DNA. TRBV21-1 is assigned pseudogene status. The CDR3 has 15 amino acids. CDR3 sequence: CASTKDSKNTGELFF. The CDR3 region has the DNA TGTGCCAGCACTAAGGACAGTAAGAACACCGGGGAGCTGTTTTTT.

A word on this clone: The same CDR3 also results from other DNA sequences found in this sample. CDR3 in DNA: TGTGCCAGCAGCTTAGAGCAGGGACGAGCTTTCTTT. Translation gives CASSLEQGRAFF. The chain has TRBV7-9 and TRBJ1-1, with D tentatively TRBD1 (5 bases). CDR1 is SEHNR, CDR2 FQNEAQ, per germline (reference sequence). This CDR3 spans 12 amino acids. Deletions cut 1 base from V and 10 bases from J, with 10 bases between.

Regarding this clone: This CDR3 is also generated by other DNA sequences in the sample. The genes are TRBV6-5 and TRBJ2-5; the match to TRBD2 covers 12 bases. The junction had 3 bases not matched to a gene; V was cut back by 6 bases and J by 1 base. From germline, CDR1 is MNHEY and CDR2 SVGAGI. The CDR3 has 15 residues. This chain's CDR3 is CASRRTSGAQETQYF. As DNA, the CDR3 is TGTGCCAGCAGAAGGACTAGCGGGGCCCAAGAGACCCAGTACTTC.

The chain uses TRBV6-6 and TRBJ2-1, with 9 bases lining up with TRBD2. The junction had 7 bases not matched to a gene; V was cut back by 5 bases and J by 5 bases. CDR1 MNHNY and CDR2 SVGAGI come from the germline V gene (reference sequence). The CDR3 spans 15 residues. The CDR3 protein is CASSGRVAGDNEQFF. The DNA for the CDR3 is TGTGCCAGCAGTGGCAGGGTAGCGGGAGACAATGAGCAGTTCTTC.

This clone has just one count. J is TRBJ2-1 and V is TRBV29-1; 12 bases match TRBD2. In germline, CDR1 is SQVTM, CDR2 ANQGSEA. The CDR3 spans 16 residues. J was trimmed by 4 bases and V by 3 bases; bases with no gene match: 7. DNA of the CDR3: TGCAGCGTTGAGGCGGGACTAGCGGGTGATTACAATGAGCAGTTCTTC. Protein: CSVEAGLAGDYNEQFF.

The chain couples TRBV5-1 to TRBJ2-1; 9 positions match TRBD1. Germline V gene sequence: CDR1 SGHRS, CDR2 YFSETQ. The CDR3 covers 14 residues. The V gene end was trimmed by 5 bases and the J gene end by 7 bases; junction bases not matched to a gene: 7. The CDR3 is CASRPGTGRNEQFF. For the CDR3, the DNA is TGCGCCAGCAGACCCGGGACAGGGCGGAATGAGCAGTTCTTC. Full variable domain (remainder filled in from reference TRBV5-1 and TRBJ2-1): KAGVTQTPRYLIKTRGQQVTLSCSPISGHRSVSWYQQTPGQGLQFLFEYFSETQRNKGNFPGRFSGRQFSNSRSEMNVSTLELGDSALYLCASRPGTGRNEQFFGPGTRLTVL.

The V and J genes are TRBV19 and TRBJ1-1; TRBD1 aligns across 7 bases. CDR1 is LNHDA, CDR2 SQIVND, per germline (reference sequence). The J segment lost 4 bases and the V segment lost 7 bases, leaving 6 bases of the junction unmatched. The CDR3 has 13 residues. CDR3 coding DNA: TGTGCCAGTACGGGAGACAGGGTCACTGAAGCTTTCTTT. It encodes CASTGDRVTEAFF. Full variable domain (rest looked up from reference TRBV19 and TRBJ1-1): DGGITQSPKYLFRKEGQNVTLSCEQNLNHDAMYWYRQDPGQGLRLIYYSQIVNDFQKGDIAEGYSVSREKKESFPLTVTSAQKNPTAFYLCASTGDRVTEAFFGQGTRLTVV.

The chain uses TRBV21-1 and TRBJ2-2; the tabulated D call, TRBD2, remains unverified against the DNA. TRBV21-1 is termed a pseudogene. This CDR3 region has 15 residues. CDR3 bases: TGTGCCAGCAGCTTGACTAGCATTTTCACCGGGGAGCTGTTTTTT. Its translation: CASSLTSIFTGELFF.

The V and J genes are TRBV2 and TRBJ1-2, with no clear D. Germline CDR1 SNHLY, CDR2 FYNNEI. The CDR3 has 15 amino acids. Trimming took 0 bases from V and 2 from J, leaving 10 bases between them. The CDR3 DNA reads TGTGCCAGCAGTGAAGCTTCGTCAGACAACTATGGCTACACCTTC. Protein product: CASSEASSDNYGYTF.

The rearrangement joins TRBV9 to TRBJ2-7, with 13 bases matching TRBD2. The CDR3 covers 17 residues. J was trimmed by 6 bases and V by 3 bases; bases with no gene match: 12. The germline gives CDR1 SGDLS, CDR2 YYNGEE. The CDR3 nucleotides read TGTGCCAGCAGCGATCGGACTAGCGGGAGTATAAACGGCGAGCAGTACTTC. Its protein is CASSDRTSGSINGEQYF.

Note on this clone: The sample contains more than one DNA sequence encoding this CDR3. The CDR3 DNA sequence: TGTGCCAGCAGCCCCGGACAGGGTCGGTCGGGGGCCAACGTCCTGACTTTC. It yields the protein CASSPGQGRSGANVLTF. This rearrangement joins TRBV7-9 to TRBJ2-6; 8 bases are a match to TRBD1. This CDR3 comprises 17 residues. V shed 5 bases and J 4 bases; nucleotides not matched to a gene: 10. The V gene's germline CDR1 is SEHNR and CDR2 FQNEAQ (reference sequence). Supplemented by reference TRBV7-9 and TRBJ2-6, the full variable domain reads DTGVSQNPRHKITKRGQNVTFRCDPISEHNRLYWYRQTLGQGPEFLTYFQNEAQLEKSRLLSDRFSAERPKGSFSTLEIQRTEQGDSAMYLCASSPGQGRSGANVLTFGAGSRLTVL.

The chain employs TRBV7-8 and TRBJ2-1, with 8 bases lining up with TRBD2. CDR1 is SGHVS, CDR2 FQNEAQ, per germline. This CDR3 is 15 amino acids long. Germline trimming cut 5 bases from V and 6 bases from J; bases unmatched to any gene: 9. The DNA for the CDR3 is TGTGCCAGCAGCCGGATAGCGGGAAGACTCAATGAGCAGTTCTTC. It encodes CASSRIAGRLNEQFF. Full variable domain (rest looked up from reference TRBV7-8 and TRBJ2-1): GAGVSQSPRYKVAKRGQDVALRCDPISGHVSLFWYQQALGQGPEFLTYFQNEAQLDKSGLPSDRFFAERPEGSVSTLKIQRTQQEDSAVYLCASSRIAGRLNEQFFGPGTRLTVL.

Remarks on this clone: Mismatch with germline at one junction end may stem from a read error. The genes are TRBV28 and TRBJ1-2; D remains ambiguous. The CDR3 loop spans 13 amino acids. Germline CDR1 MDHEN, CDR2 SYDVKM. The CDR3 region is CATSPPFRHGYTF. The CDR3 DNA sequence: TGTGCCACCAGTCCCCCATTTAGGCATGGCTACACCTTC.

The V call is TRBV27, the J call TRBJ2-4, with a possible D match to TRBD1 (5 bases). CDR1 and CDR2 from the germline V gene are MNHEY and SMNVEV (reference sequence). V shed 5 bases and J shed 8 bases, with 19 bases lying between them. The CDR3 is 15 amino acids. CDR3 DNA sequence: TGTGCCAGCAGTCCCCGGGCAGGGATTGGAGACATTCAGTACTTC. Amino acids: CASSPRAGIGDIQYF.

The genes are TRBV5-1 and TRBJ2-5; 7 bases agree with TRBD2. The CDR3 is 14 amino acids. Germline V gene lookup returns CDR1 SGHRS and CDR2 YFSETQ. With V trimmed by 3 bases and J by 5 bases, 7 bases remained unmatched. The CDR3 sequence is CASSSPGLVETQYF. CDR3 DNA: TGCGCCAGCAGCTCTCCCGGACTAGTGGAGACCCAGTACTTC.

The chain carries TRBV2 and TRBJ2-5; no clear D. Germline V CDR1 and CDR2: SNHLY, FYNNEI. V was pared by 4 bases and J by 7 bases, with 16 bases between. The CDR3 runs 14 residues. The CDR3 DNA reads TGTGCCAGCAGTGTAAACGGAGTCCGACGGACCCAGTACTTC. Translated: CASSVNGVRRTQYF. The full variable domain, rest sourced from reference TRBV2 and TRBJ2-5, is EPEVTQTPSHQVTQMGQEVILRCVPISNHLYFYWYRQILGQKVEFLVSFYNNEISEKSEIFDDQFSVERPDGSNFTLKIRSTKLEDSAMYFCASSVNGVRRTQYFGPGTRLLVL.

This chain connects TRBV30 to TRBJ2-5; 9 nucleotides align to TRBD2. This CDR3 is 15 amino acids long. With V trimmed by 4 bases and J by 7 bases, 13 bases remained unmatched. Per the germline V gene, CDR1 is GTSNPN and CDR2 is SVGIG (reference sequence). CDR3 in amino acids: CAWTSLAGVYATQYF. As DNA, the CDR3 is TGTGCCTGGACCTCTTTAGCGGGAGTATATGCGACCCAGTACTTC.

Points on this clone: The same CDR3 also results from other DNA sequences found in this sample. V is TRBV7-2 and J is TRBJ2-3, with TRBD2 matching over 7 bases. This CDR3 is 13 amino acids long. Germline V gene sequence: CDR1 SGHTA, CDR2 FQGNSA. The V segment lost 0 bases and the J segment 6 bases; nucleotides outside the gene matches: 0. The CDR3 DNA reads TGTGCCAGCAGCTTAGCGCGGGGGGATACGCAGTATTTT. Translating it yields CASSLARGDTQYF.

The gene calls are TRBV30 and TRBJ1-2, with D perhaps matching TRBD1 (5 bases). Trimming removed 2 bases from V and 6 bases from J, with 19 bases in between. The CDR3 consists of 15 residues. Germline lookup yields CDR1 GTSNPN and CDR2 SVGIG (reference sequence). In DNA form, the CDR3 reads TGTGCCTGGAGTCCGGGGCCATCACCCTCCCATGGCTACACCTTC. Translation: CAWSPGPSPSHGYTF.

CDR3 protein: CASSPLLGLIQETQYF. The DNA of the CDR3 is TGTGCCAGCAGTCCCCTCCTAGGACTCATCCAAGAGACCCAGTACTTC. The chain carries TRBV28 and TRBJ2-5, with D perhaps TRBD2 (5 bases). CDR1 and CDR2 from the germline V gene are MDHEN and SYDVKM. The V end was cut by 5 bases, the J end by 1 base, with 17 bases between. The CDR3 length is 16 residues.